This T cell receptor (beta chain) originates from a study of blood T cell repertoires in COVID-19. Study-wide context: Spain, Italy and the United States supplied samples that represented acute and convalescent COVID-19. From T cells, B-cell-depleted T cells, or PBMCs came the material, which was cDNA or gDNA.

CDR1 and CDR2 from the germline V gene are LNHNV and YYDKDF (reference sequence). Trimming removed 4 bases from V and 4 bases from J, with 11 bases in between. The length of the CDR3 is 14 residues. This clone was detected once. Source study methods: It was from reference gene primer amplification that nucleated cell counts were estimated. Some clones are missing from TCRdb's copy, which holds only in-frame ones; the method was immunoSEQ multiplex PCR. V, J and clone size were drawn from that table, and D and trimming were deduced from the DNA. Seen here are about 480,000 clones, approximately 89% observed once, and the top ten hold 0.75% to 0.9%. Seattle-derived patients entered the study during active infection and were followed longitudinally.

Sequencing was performed on peripheral blood. This TCR was recovered from a man aged 18 to 29 with COVID-19, enrolled during active disease. This sequence joins TRBV15 and TRBJ2-1, with D perhaps matching TRBD1 (6 bases). The DNA of the CDR3 is TGTGCCACCAGCACGGACAGAGCGTACAATGAGCAGTTCTTC. This sequence encodes CATSTDRAYNEQFF.